This T cell receptor (beta chain) was obtained from a study of T cell responses to AZD1222 COVID-19 vaccine. Study-wide results and limits: Increases in Spike-specific TCR breadth and depth were seen after two AZD1222 doses. The donor cohort was predominantly white British with a female majority, and clonal diversity may have been underestimated.

Germline V gene data show CDR1 as LGHNA and CDR2 as YNFKEQ. There are 16 residues in the CDR3. Losses at the gene ends were 4 bases for V and 4 bases for J; bases not matched to a gene: 6. The method was immunoSEQ multiplex PCR; TCRdb's version includes in-frame clones alone and lacks a portion of them. The table includes tens of thousands of clones, around nine tenths detected once. As for this clone: Its antigen is still unknown.

V is TRBV4-2 and J is TRBJ1-3; 11 bases are shared with TRBD1. The sequence was collected from an adult in good health. Sample: peripheral blood, taken on day 0 of AZD1222 vaccination. The CDR3 DNA sequence: TGTGCCAGCAGCCCGGACAGGGGGCTCGGAGGAAACACCATATATTTT. Translating it yields CASSPDRGLGGNTIYF.